One and the same sample provided the 5 T cell receptor beta chains below, sequenced in a study of blood T cell repertoires in COVID-19. Measured with immunoSEQ multiplex PCR; TCRdb has only the in-frame clones, and not every one. The sample lists about 280,000 clones; more than 85% were seen once. Sequences were obtained from PBMCs or T cells enriched from blood (not recorded which). These receptors came from a man aged 40-55 years who had been exposed to COVID-19.

This rearrangement joins TRBV27 to TRBJ2-1; possible D gene TRBD2, 5 bases. Trimming removed 2 bases at V and 5 bases at J, with 13 bases between. The CDR3 contains 15 residues. Germline CDR1 MNHEY, CDR2 SMNVEV (reference sequence). This chain's CDR3 is CASSLKGVPHNEQFF. CDR3 nucleotides: TGTGCCAGCAGTTTAAAGGGAGTCCCGCACAATGAGCAGTTCTTC.

The chain couples TRBV2 to TRBJ1-5, with 11 bases identical to TRBD1. This CDR3 comprises 16 residues. V shed 6 bases, J shed 5 bases, and the junction held 9 bases outside the gene matches. From germline, CDR1 is SNHLY and CDR2 FYNNEI. The CDR3: CASSLSRDRGDQPQHF. Written as DNA, the CDR3 is TGTGCCAGCAGCCTGTCCCGGGACAGGGGGGATCAGCCCCAGCATTTT.

The V and J genes are TRBV5-1 and TRBJ2-1, with D possibly TRBD2 on 6 matching bases. Between the trimmed V and J ends, which lost 4 bases and 1 base, there was a span of 12 bases. CDR3 size: 15 residues. Germline assignment: CDR1 SGHRS and CDR2 YFSETQ. CDR3 amino acids: CASSPLAESYNEQFF. The CDR3 DNA reads as TGCGCCAGCAGCCCGTTAGCGGAGTCCTACAATGAGCAGTTCTTC.

The chain joins TRBV28 to TRBJ1-2; the match to TRBD1 covers 7 bases. The CDR3 is 14 amino acids. Germline CDR1 and CDR2: MDHEN and SYDVKM. V trimming: 5 bases; J trimming: 3 bases; junction bases outside the gene matches: 6. CDR3 in DNA: TGTGCCAGCAGTGCCACGGGACAGTACTATGGCTACACCTTC. This codes for CASSATGQYYGYTF.

The chain links TRBV18 to TRBJ1-1; D gene unclear. The V end lost 3 bases, the J end lost 5 bases, and 19 bases lay between the germline ends. CDR1 KGHSH and CDR2 LQKENI come from the germline V gene. The CDR3 totals 16 residues. CDR3 sequence: CASSPEVRLGDTEAFF. CDR3 DNA sequence: TGTGCCAGCTCACCTGAAGTCCGACTCGGGGATACTGAAGCTTTCTTT.